At least ten counts were recorded for the clone carrying this T cell receptor (beta chain). Its antigen is unidentified. The data were taken from a study of T cells after yellow fever vaccination. Overall study results and limits: Only a small proportion of the clonotypes turned up in both the CD4 and the CD8 compartments, likely arising from convergent recombination. Though weaker, the secondary response peaked faster, on day 5 versus 15. Reappearing after the booster were most of the clones from primary vaccination (less than 98% CD4, roughly 86% CD8).

CDR3 length: 15 residues. The germline V and J ends were trimmed by 6 bases and 0 bases, with 9 bases remaining between them. Germline lookup yields CDR1 MNHEY and CDR2 SVGEGT. TCRdb re-derived calls from the 5' RACE reads in MiXCR, one entry per CDR3 protein. The sample has some 100,000 distinct CDR3 sequences, 6.5% to 9% seen once; the top ten hold 2.7%. This material consisted of CD4+ T cells sorted from PBMCs, taken roughly 45 days after the first yellow fever vaccination. This TCR derives from a man aged 18 to 29 who received the YFV17D yellow fever vaccine. The V and J genes are TRBV6-2 or TRBV6-3 and TRBJ2-6, with D maybe TRBD2 (5 bases). Here the CDR3 DNA reads TGTGCCAGCAGACCCGGGATCTCTGGGGCCAACGTCCTGACTTTC. The encoded protein is CASRPGISGANVLTF.